Presented here are 20 T cell receptor beta chains from one specimen sequenced in a study of identical twins. A single record per CDR3 protein comes from TCRdb applying MiXCR to the 5' RACE reads. The repertoire holds roughly 250,000 distinct CDR3 sequences, with 6% to 8.5% as singletons. The same sample was also studied in work on yellow fever vaccine responses in identical twins.

The material sequenced was CD8+ T cells sorted from blood. All receptors derive from a woman between 18 and 29 years old in good health.

This clonotype was seen a few times. The chain couples TRBV12-3 or TRBV12-4 to TRBJ2-1; the match to TRBD2 covers 7 bases. The length of the CDR3 is 15 residues. After removal of 6 bases from V and 3 bases from J, the junction contained 8 bases not matched to a gene. The CDR3 DNA reads TGTGCCAGCAGGCCCGCGGGAGAGGTCTACAATGAGCAGTTCTTC. It translates to CASRPAGEVYNEQFF.

The J gene is TRBJ2-1, the V gene TRBV7-6, with D perhaps TRBD2 (6 bases). Germline V gene lookup returns CDR1 SGHVS and CDR2 FNYEAQ. The germline V and J ends were trimmed by 2 bases and 0 bases, with 14 bases remaining between them. CDR3 size: 17 residues. The CDR3, as DNA: TGTGCCAGCAGCTTAAAAATGAGGGGACTCTCCTACAATGAGCAGTTCTTC. Amino acid sequence: CASSLKMRGLSYNEQFF.

This clonotype was seen repeatedly, ten times or more. The chain joins TRBV12-3 or TRBV12-4 to TRBJ1-1; D remains unclear. The CDR3 is made up of 12 amino acids. V shed 6 bases and J shed 8 bases, with 13 bases lying between them. This CDR3 is CASRPDHREAFF. DNA for the CDR3: TGTGCCAGCAGACCCGACCATCGCGAAGCTTTCTTT.

This clonotype was counted ten times or more. The J gene is TRBJ1-1, the V gene TRBV27, with D perhaps matching TRBD1 (5 bases). V dropped 3 bases and J dropped 4 bases, with 15 bases sitting between them. The CDR3 has 15 amino acids. Germline CDR1 MNHEY, CDR2 SMNVEV (reference sequence). CDR3 nucleotide sequence: TGTGCCAGCAGTTTTTCACGGCATAGGGGCACTGAAGCTTTCTTT. Its translation is CASSFSRHRGTEAFF.

This clonotype was seen ten or more times. V is TRBV6-1 and J is TRBJ2-1; 13 bases match TRBD2. Germline V lookup: CDR1 MNHNS, CDR2 SASEGT. V lost 5 bases, J lost 9 bases, and 7 bases stayed unmatched. The CDR3 runs to 15 residues. This chain's CDR3 is CASSKTSGGAGEQFF. CDR3 nucleotides: TGTGCCAGCAGTAAAACTAGCGGGGGGGCCGGTGAGCAGTTCTTC.

The chain is built from TRBV6-4 and TRBJ1-1, with TRBD1 matching 9 bases. The CDR3 has 13 amino acids. Germline V gene lookup returns CDR1 MRHNA and CDR2 SNTAGT. Trimming took 8 bases from V and 5 from J; bases not matched to a gene: 6. The CDR3 bases are TGTGCCAGCCGGGACAGGGAAAGGACTGAAGCTTTCTTT. This sequence encodes CASRDRERTEAFF.

This clonotype was observed a handful of times. This rearrangement joins TRBV29-1 to TRBJ2-1; 9 bases agree with TRBD2. V shed 3 bases, J shed 8 bases, and the junction held 11 bases outside the gene matches. This CDR3 comprises 15 residues. Germline V gene sequence: CDR1 SQVTM, CDR2 ANQGSEA. CDR3 nucleotide sequence: TGCAGCGTTGAGTGGCCTCAGCGGGAGGACCATGAGCAGTTCTTC. It encodes CSVEWPQREDHEQFF.

DNA of the CDR3: TGCGCCAGCAGCCAAGAGGGACTCTACAACACCGGGGAGCTGTTTTTT. Translating it yields CASSQEGLYNTGELFF. The chain employs TRBV4-1 and TRBJ2-2; possible D gene TRBD2, 6 bases. CDR1 MGHRA and CDR2 YSYEKL come from the germline V gene. The CDR3 spans 16 residues. V was cut by 0 bases and J by 2 bases, with 10 bases left in between.

This chain links TRBV7-6 with TRBJ1-1, with a weak D call TRBD1 (5 bases). Germline values: CDR1 SGHVS, CDR2 FNYEAQ. V shed 0 bases and J shed 2 bases, with 16 bases lying between them. The CDR3 consists of 17 residues. In DNA, the CDR3 is TGTGCCAGCAGCTTAGCAATTTCGAGACAGCCCAACACTGAAGCTTTCTTT. Its protein is CASSLAISRQPNTEAFF.

This clonotype was seen only once. V gene TRBV2 combines with J gene TRBJ2-5, with D unresolved. V shed 2 bases and J shed 5 bases, with 9 bases lying between them. This CDR3 contains 13 residues. Germline CDR1 and CDR2: SNHLY and FYNNEI. CDR3 in amino acids: CASSEWVEETQYF. The DNA for the CDR3 is TGTGCCAGCAGTGAATGGGTAGAGGAGACCCAGTACTTC.

This clonotype occurred many times. This chain joins TRBV2 and TRBJ2-1, with 11 bases identical to TRBD2. In germline, CDR1 is SNHLY, CDR2 FYNNEI. The CDR3 totals 15 residues. Losses at the gene ends were 6 bases for V and 4 bases for J; bases not matched to a gene: 5. The CDR3 DNA reads as TGTGCCAGCAGCGAAAGACTAGCGGGGTACAATGAGCAGTTCTTC. Translated, it gives CASSERLAGYNEQFF.

The CDR3 coding sequence is TGTGCCAGCAGCTTAGGAGGGGTATCTGGGGCCAACGTCCTGACTTTC. As protein: CASSLGGVSGANVLTF. The rearrangement uses TRBV13 and TRBJ2-6; perhaps TRBD1 as D (5 bases). Trimming left V 0 bases short and J 1 base short, with 7 bases between. Germline V gene lookup returns CDR1 PRHDT and CDR2 FYEKMQ (reference sequence). The CDR3 is made up of 16 amino acids.

This clonotype was counted many times. The rearrangement joins TRBV24-1 to TRBJ1-1, with a weak D call TRBD1 (5 bases). The V gene lost 1 base and the J gene lost 8 bases, with 10 bases spanning the gap. The CDR3 extends over 13 amino acids. CDR1 KGHDR and CDR2 SFDVKD come from the germline V gene. The CDR3 reads CATSDFEGREAFF. The CDR3 DNA is TGTGCCACCAGTGATTTTGAGGGGAGAGAAGCTTTCTTT.

This clonotype was found many times. The chain combines TRBV15 with TRBJ2-4, with D possibly being TRBD2 (6 bases). V was trimmed by 0 bases and J by 6 bases, leaving 15 bases between them. CDR1 LNHNV and CDR2 YYDKDF come from the germline V gene (reference sequence). The CDR3 spans 16 residues. This CDR3 is CATSRDRGMEGNIQYF. CDR3 nucleotides: TGTGCCACCAGCAGAGATCGCGGGATGGAGGGAAACATTCAGTACTTC.

In its sample, this clonotype was seen many times. The V call is TRBV4-2, the J call TRBJ2-1; D uncertain. V lost 4 bases, J lost 8 bases, and 18 bases lay in between. This CDR3 comprises 15 residues. Germline-derived CDR1 and CDR2 are LGHNA and YNFKEQ. CDR3 protein: CASSPEMELEDEQFF. The CDR3 coding sequence is TGTGCCAGCAGCCCTGAAATGGAATTAGAAGATGAGCAGTTCTTC.

The V gene is TRBV13, the J gene TRBJ1-2; TRBD1 might be the D (6 bases). V dropped 1 base and J dropped 4 bases, with 10 bases sitting between them. Per germline, CDR1 PRHDT and CDR2 FYEKMQ (reference sequence). The CDR3 covers 14 residues. CDR3 nucleotides: TGTGCCAGCAGCTTAGAAGGGGGGGCCTATGGCTACACCTTC. Protein sequence: CASSLEGGAYGYTF.

CDR3 amino acids: CASSLELALEQYF. The CDR3 DNA reads as TGTGCCAGCAGCTTAGAACTAGCCCTCGAGCAGTACTTC. This rearrangement joins TRBV7-6 to TRBJ2-7, with TRBD2 as a possible D gene (6 bases). The ends were cut back, 1 base at V and 6 bases at J, with 10 bases in the middle. The germline V gene encodes CDR1 SGHVS and CDR2 FNYEAQ. This CDR3 is 13 amino acids long.

This clonotype has a handful of counts. The V call is TRBV29-1, the J call TRBJ2-3, with D possibly matching TRBD2 (7 bases). V was shortened by 3 bases and J by 6 bases, with 22 bases between the two germline ends. Germline-derived CDR1 and CDR2 are SQVTM and ANQGSEA. The CDR3 contains 16 residues. CDR3 region: CSVEDGSGKGGDTQYF. In DNA form, the CDR3 reads TGCAGCGTTGAGGACGGGAGCGGGAAAGGGGGGGATACGCAGTATTTT.

This clonotype has more than one count but fewer than ten. The CDR3 sequence: CSASGTSGYNEQFF. CDR3 sequence (DNA): TGCAGTGCTTCAGGGACTAGCGGTTACAATGAGCAGTTCTTC. The chain couples TRBV20-1 to TRBJ2-1; the match to TRBD2 covers 11 bases. Germline trimming cut 5 bases from V and 4 bases from J; bases unmatched to any gene: 4. CDR3 length equals 14 residues. Looked up from germline, CDR1 is DFQATT and CDR2 is SNEGSKA (reference sequence).

The table lists this clonotype with many counts. This chain links TRBV7-9 with TRBJ2-1; 7 bases are a match to TRBD2. Trimming cost V 7 bases and J 3 bases; bases outside gene matches: 6. Germline CDR1 SEHNR, CDR2 FQNEAQ (reference sequence). The CDR3 consists of 14 residues. The CDR3 region has the DNA TGTGCCAGCAACGACCGGGAGGTCTACAATGAGCAGTTCTTC. Translating gives CASNDREVYNEQFF. Complete variable domain (other parts from reference TRBV7-9 and TRBJ2-1): DTGVSQNPRHKITKRGQNVTFRCDPISEHNRLYWYRQTLGQGPEFLTYFQNEAQLEKSRLLSDRFSAERPKGSFSTLEIQRTEQGDSAMYLCASNDREVYNEQFFGPGTRLTVL.